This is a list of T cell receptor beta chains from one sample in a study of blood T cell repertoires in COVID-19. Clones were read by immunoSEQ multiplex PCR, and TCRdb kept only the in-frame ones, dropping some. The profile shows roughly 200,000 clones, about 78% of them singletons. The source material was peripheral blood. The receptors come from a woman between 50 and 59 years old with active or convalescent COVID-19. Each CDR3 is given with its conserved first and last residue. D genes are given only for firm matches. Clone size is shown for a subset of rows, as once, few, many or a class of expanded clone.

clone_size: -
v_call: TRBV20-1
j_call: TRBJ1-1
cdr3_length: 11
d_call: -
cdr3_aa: CSAKRQVEAFF
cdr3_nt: TGCAGTGCCAAGAGACAGGTTGAAGCTTTCTTT

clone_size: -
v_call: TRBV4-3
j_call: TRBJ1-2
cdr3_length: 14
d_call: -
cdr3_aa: CASSDSQGDYGYTF
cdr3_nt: TGCGCCAGCTCCGACAGCCAAGGGGACTATGGCTACACCTTC

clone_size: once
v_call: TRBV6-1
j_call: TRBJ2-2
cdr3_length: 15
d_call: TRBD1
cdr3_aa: CASSADRAGTGELFF
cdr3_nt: TGTGCCAGCAGTGCGGACAGGGCAGGGACCGGGGAGCTGTTTTTT

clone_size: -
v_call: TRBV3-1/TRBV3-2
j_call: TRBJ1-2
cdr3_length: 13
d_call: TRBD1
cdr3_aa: CASSPRGSDGYTF
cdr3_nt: TGTGCCAGCAGCCCCAGGGGGTCGGATGGCTACACCTTC

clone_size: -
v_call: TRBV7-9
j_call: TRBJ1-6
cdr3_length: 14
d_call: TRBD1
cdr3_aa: CASSFPGQGSPLHF
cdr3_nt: TGTGCCAGCAGCTTCCCGGGACAGGGCTCACCCCTCCACTTT

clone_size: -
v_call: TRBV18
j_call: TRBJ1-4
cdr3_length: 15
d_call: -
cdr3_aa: CASSPYEGSNEKLFF
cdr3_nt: TGTGCCAGCTCACCATATGAGGGAAGTAATGAAAAACTGTTTTTT

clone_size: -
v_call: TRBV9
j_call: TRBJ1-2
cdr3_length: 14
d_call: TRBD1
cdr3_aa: CASTSGGPVLSYTF
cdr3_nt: TGTGCCAGCACATCAGGGGGCCCAGTCCTTTCCTACACCTTC

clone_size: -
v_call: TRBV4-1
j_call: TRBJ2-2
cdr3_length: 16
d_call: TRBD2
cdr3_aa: CASSPDIGRATGELFF
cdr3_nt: TGCGCCAGCAGTCCAGATATCGGGAGGGCCACCGGGGAGCTGTTTTTT

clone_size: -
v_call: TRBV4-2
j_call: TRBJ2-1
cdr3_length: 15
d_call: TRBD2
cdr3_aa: CASSQWGGSYNEQFF
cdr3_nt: TGTGCCAGCAGCCAATGGGGGGGCTCCTACAATGAGCAGTTCTTC

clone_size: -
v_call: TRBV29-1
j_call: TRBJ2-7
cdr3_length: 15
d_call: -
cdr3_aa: CSVARGTVPSYEQYF
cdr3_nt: TGCAGCGTGGCCCGCGGGACAGTACCTTCCTACGAGCAGTACTTC

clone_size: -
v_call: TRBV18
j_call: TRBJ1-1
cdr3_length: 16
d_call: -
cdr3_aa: CASSPQGDPGNTEAFF
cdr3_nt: TGTGCCAGCTCACCACAGGGGGACCCTGGGAACACTGAAGCTTTCTTT

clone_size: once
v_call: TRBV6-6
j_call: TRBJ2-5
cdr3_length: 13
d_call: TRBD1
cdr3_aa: CATVGTGQETQYF
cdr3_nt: TGTGCCACGGTAGGGACAGGCCAAGAGACCCAGTACTTC

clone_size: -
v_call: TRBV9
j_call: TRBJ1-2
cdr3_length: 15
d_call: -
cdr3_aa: CASSVAEGWVYGYTF
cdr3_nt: TGTGCCAGCAGCGTAGCAGAGGGTTGGGTTTATGGCTACACCTTC

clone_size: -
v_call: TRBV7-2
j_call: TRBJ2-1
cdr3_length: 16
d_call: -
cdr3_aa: CASSSDEWRSVNEQFF
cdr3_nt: TGTGCCAGCAGCTCCGACGAGTGGAGGAGCGTTAATGAGCAGTTCTTC

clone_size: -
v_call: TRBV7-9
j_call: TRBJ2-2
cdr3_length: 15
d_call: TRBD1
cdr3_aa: CASSPTGGFTGELFF
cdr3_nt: TGTGCCAGCAGCCCAACAGGGGGCTTTACCGGGGAGCTGTTTTTT

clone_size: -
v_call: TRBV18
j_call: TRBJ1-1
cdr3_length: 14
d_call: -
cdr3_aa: CASSPTGMNTEAFF
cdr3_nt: TGTGCCAGCTCACCCACAGGCATGAACACTGAAGCTTTCTTT

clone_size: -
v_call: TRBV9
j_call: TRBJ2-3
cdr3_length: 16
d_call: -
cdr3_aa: CASSARDQRGTDTQYF
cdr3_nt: TGTGCCAGCAGCGCCCGGGATCAGAGGGGCACAGATACGCAGTATTTT

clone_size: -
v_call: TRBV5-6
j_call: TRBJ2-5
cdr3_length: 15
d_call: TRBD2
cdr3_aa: CASSAGAGGQETQYF
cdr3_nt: TGTGCCAGCAGCGCGGGGGCGGGGGGCCAAGAGACCCAGTACTTC

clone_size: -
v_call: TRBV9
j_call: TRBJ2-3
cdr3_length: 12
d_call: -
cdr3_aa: CASSIHTDTQYF
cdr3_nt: TGTGCCAGCAGCATACACACAGATACGCAGTATTTT

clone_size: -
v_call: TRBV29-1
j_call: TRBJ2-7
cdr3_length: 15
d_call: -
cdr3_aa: CSVEGWAGTTYEQYF
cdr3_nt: TGCAGCGTTGAAGGTTGGGCGGGAACCACCTACGAGCAGTACTTC

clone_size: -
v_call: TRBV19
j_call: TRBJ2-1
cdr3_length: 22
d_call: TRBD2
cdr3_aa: CASSTRMGLAETRGGQYNEQFF
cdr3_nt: TGTGCCAGTAGTACCCGGATGGGACTAGCAGAAACCAGAGGGGGCCAATACAATGAGCAGTTCTTC

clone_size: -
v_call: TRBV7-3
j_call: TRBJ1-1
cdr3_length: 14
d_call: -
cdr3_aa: CASSLKDMNTEAFF
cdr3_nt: TGTGCCAGCAGCTTAAAGGACATGAACACTGAAGCTTTCTTT

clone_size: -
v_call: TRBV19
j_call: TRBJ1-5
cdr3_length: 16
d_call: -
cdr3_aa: CASSIVRGGSNQPQHF
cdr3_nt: TGTGCCAGTAGTATAGTCCGGGGAGGGAGCAATCAGCCCCAGCATTTT

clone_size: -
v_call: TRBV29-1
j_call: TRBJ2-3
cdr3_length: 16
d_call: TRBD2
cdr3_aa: CSVAFTSGRVPDTQYF
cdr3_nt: TGCAGCGTCGCGTTCACTAGCGGGAGGGTCCCAGATACGCAGTATTTT

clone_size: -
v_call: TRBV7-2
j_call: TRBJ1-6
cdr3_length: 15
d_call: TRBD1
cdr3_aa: CASSTRTGNNSPLHF
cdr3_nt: TGTGCCAGCAGCACCCGGACAGGGAATAATTCACCCCTCCACTTT

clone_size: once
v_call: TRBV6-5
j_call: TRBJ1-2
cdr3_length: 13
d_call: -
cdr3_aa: CASTPGADYGYTF
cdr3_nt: TGTGCCAGCACGCCCGGAGCCGATTATGGCTACACCTTC